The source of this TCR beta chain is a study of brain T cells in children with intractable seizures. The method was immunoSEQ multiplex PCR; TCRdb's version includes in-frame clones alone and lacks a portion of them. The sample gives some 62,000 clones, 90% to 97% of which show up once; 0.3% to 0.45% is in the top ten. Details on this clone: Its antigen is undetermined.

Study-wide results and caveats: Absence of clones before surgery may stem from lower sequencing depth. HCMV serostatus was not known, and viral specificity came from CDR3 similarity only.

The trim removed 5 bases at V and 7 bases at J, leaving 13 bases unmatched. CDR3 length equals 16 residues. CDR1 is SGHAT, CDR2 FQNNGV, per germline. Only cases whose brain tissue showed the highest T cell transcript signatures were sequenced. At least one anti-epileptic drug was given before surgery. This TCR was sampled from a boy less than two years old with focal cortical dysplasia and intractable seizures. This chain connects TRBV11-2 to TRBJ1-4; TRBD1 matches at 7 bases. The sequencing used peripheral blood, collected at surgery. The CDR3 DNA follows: TGTGCCAGCAGCCCCATACCGGGAGGGGGCAGTGAAAAACTGTTTTTT. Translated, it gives CASSPIPGGGSEKLFF.